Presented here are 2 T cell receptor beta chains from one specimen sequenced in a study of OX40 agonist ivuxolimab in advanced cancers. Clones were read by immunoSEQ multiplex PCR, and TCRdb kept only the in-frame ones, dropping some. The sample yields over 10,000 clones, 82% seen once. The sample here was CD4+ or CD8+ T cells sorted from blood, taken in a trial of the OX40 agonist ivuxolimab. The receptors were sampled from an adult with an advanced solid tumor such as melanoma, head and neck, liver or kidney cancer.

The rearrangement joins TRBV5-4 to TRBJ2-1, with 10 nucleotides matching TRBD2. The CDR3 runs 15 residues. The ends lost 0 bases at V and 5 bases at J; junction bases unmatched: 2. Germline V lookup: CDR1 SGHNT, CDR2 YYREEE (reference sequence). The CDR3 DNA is TGTGCCAGCAGCTTGGAGGGACTAGCGAACAATGAGCAGTTCTTC. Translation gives CASSLEGLANNEQFF.

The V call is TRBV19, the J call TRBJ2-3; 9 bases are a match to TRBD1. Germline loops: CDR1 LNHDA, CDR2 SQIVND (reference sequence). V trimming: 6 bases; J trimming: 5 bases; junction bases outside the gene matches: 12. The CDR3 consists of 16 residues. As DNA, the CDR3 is TGTGCCAGTAGGTTAGAAGGGACAGGGCTTGAAGATACGCAGTATTTT. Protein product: CASRLEGTGLEDTQYF.